The source of this T cell receptor beta chain is a study of graft-versus-host responses after intestinal transplantation. Turning to the study itself: Each transplant was multivisceral, liver-intestinal, or isolated intestinal. The study gave all recipients anti-thymocyte globulin induction, then tacrolimus and steroids for 2 to 3 years. The study, taken as a whole, reports: There were GvH clones found in recipient marrow, and some of them appeared first in ileum or blood.

Responders (about 200,000, CFSE-labeled) were co-plated with about 200,000 irradiated, violet-dye-labeled stimulators. CD3+CD4+ and CD3+CD8+ responders that were proliferating and CFSE-low were sorted post-reaction. With 4 bases removed from V and 4 bases from J, the gap between germline ends came to 16 bases. Germline V lookup: CDR1 SGHDN, CDR2 FVKESK. The CDR3 is 16 amino acids. This clone was picked up one time. Clones were sequenced by immunoSEQ multiplex PCR, and TCRdb holds only the in-frame ones, with some missing. The sample has some 19,000 clones; less than 45% are singletons. V is TRBV14 and J is TRBJ1-4; possibly TRBD1 for D (5 bases). The clonotype comes from a human patient who received an intestinal transplant. The sample consisted of alloreactive CD8+ T cells from a mixed lymphocyte reaction culture, taken before intestinal transplant. Sample subset: CFSE-low proliferating T cells sorted from roughly six-day pre-transplant mixed lymphocyte reaction (GvH or HvG direction). CDR3 amino acids: CASSRPAGYRNEKLFF. The DNA for the CDR3 is TGTGCCAGCAGCCGACCCGCAGGGTACCGTAATGAAAAACTGTTTTTT.